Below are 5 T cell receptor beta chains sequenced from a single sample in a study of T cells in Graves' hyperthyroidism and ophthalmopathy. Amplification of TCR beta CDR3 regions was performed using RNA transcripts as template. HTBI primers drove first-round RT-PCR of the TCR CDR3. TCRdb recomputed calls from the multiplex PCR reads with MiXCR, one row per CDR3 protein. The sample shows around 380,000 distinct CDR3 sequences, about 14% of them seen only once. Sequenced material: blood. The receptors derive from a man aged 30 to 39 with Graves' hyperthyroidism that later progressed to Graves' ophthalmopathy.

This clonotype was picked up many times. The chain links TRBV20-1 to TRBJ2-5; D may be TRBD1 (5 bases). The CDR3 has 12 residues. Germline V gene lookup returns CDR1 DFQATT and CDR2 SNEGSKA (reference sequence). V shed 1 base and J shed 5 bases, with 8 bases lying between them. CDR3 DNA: TGCAGTGCTAGAGGCAGGGCTGAGACCCAGTACTTC. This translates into CSARGRAETQYF.

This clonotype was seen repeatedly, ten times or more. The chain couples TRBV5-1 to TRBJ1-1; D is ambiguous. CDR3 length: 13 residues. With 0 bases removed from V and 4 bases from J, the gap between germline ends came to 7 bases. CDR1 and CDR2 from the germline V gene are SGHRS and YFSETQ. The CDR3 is CASSLESATEAFF. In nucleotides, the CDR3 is TGCGCCAGCAGCTTGGAGTCAGCCACTGAAGCTTTCTTT.

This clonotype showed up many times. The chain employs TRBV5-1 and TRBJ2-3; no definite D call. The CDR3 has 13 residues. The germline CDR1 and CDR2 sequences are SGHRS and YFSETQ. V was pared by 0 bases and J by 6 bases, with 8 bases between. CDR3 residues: CASSLVGDDTQYF. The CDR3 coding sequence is TGCGCCAGCAGCTTGGTTGGGGATGATACGCAGTATTTT.

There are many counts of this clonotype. DNA for the CDR3: TGTGCCAGCAGCTTAGCCTACAACCCTAATAACTATGGCTACACCTTC. Translation gives CASSLAYNPNNYGYTF. V is TRBV11-2 and J is TRBJ1-2; D not resolved. The germline V gene encodes CDR1 SGHAT and CDR2 FQNNGV. V shed 1 base and J shed 1 base, with 13 bases lying between them. CDR3 length equals 16 residues.

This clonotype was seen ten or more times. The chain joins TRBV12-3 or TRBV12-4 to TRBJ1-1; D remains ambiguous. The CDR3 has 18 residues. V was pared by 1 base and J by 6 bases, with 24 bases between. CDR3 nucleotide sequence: TGTGCCAGCAGTTTAGGCCCTCCAACAGCAAGGCGCTACCCTGAAGCTTTCTTT. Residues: CASSLGPPTARRYPEAFF.